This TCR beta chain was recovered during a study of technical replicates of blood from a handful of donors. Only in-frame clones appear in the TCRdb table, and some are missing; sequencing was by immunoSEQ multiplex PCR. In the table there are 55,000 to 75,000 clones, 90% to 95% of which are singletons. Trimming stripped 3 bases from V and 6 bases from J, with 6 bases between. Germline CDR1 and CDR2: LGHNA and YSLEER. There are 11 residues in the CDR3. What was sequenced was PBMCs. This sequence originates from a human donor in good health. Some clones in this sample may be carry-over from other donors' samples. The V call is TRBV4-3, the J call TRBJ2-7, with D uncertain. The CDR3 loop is CASSQGAEQYF. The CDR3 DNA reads TGCGCCAGCAGCCAGGGCGCCGAGCAGTACTTC.